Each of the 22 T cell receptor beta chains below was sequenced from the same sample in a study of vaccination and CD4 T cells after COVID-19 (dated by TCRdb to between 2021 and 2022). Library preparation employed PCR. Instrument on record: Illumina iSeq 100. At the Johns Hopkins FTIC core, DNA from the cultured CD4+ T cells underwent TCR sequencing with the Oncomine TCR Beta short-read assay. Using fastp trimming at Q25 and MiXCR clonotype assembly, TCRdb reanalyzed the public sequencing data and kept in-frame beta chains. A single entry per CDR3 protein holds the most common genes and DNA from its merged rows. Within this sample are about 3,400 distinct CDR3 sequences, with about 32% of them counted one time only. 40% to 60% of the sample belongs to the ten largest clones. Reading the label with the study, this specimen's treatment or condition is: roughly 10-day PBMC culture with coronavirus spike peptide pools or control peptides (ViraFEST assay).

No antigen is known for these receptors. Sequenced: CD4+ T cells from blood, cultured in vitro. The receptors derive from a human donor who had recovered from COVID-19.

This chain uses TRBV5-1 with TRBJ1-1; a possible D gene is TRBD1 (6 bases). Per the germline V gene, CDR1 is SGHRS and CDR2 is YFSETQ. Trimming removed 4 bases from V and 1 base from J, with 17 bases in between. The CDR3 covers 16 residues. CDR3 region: CASSLDSRSWNTEAFF. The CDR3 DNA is TGCGCCAGCAGCCTGGACAGCAGGTCCTGGAACACTGAAGCTTTCTTT.

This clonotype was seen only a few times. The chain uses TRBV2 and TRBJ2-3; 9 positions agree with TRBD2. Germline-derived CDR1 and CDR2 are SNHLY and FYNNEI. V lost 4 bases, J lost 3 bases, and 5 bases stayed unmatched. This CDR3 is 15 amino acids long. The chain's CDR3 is CASSVASGTTDTQYF. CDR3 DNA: TGTGCCAGCAGTGTGGCTAGCGGGACAACAGATACGCAGTATTTT.

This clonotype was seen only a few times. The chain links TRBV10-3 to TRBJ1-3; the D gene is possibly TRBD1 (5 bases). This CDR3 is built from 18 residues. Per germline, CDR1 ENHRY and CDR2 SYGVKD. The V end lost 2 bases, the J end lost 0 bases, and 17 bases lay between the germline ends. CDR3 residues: CAISEPGGSEPSGNTIYF. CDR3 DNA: TGTGCCATCAGTGAGCCCGGGGGGAGTGAACCCTCTGGAAACACCATATATTTT.

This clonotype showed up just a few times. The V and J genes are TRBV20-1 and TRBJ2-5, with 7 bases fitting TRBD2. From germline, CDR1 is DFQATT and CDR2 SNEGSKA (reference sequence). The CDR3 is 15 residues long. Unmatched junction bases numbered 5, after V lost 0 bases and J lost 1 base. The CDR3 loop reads CSARDMGGVQETQYF. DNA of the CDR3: TGCAGTGCTAGAGATATGGGGGGGGTCCAAGAGACCCAGTACTTC.

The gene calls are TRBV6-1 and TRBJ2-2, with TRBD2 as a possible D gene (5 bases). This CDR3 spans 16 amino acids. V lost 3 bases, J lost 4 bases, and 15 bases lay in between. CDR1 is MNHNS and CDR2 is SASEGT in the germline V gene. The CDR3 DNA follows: TGTGCCAGCAGTGACACCCGGGGAAGGCCCACCGGGGAGCTGTTTTTT. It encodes CASSDTRGRPTGELFF.

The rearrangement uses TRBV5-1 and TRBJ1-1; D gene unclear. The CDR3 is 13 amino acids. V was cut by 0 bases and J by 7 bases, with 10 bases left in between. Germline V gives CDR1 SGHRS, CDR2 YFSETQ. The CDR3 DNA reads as TGCGCCAGCAGCTTGGGGGAGTTCGGTGAAGCTTTCTTT. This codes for CASSLGEFGEAFF.

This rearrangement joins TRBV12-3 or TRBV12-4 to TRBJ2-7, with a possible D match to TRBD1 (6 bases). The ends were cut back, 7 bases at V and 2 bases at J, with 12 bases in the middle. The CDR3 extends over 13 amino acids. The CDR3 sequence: CASTSQGPYEQYF. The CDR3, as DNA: TGTGCCAGCACCTCACAGGGTCCCTACGAGCAGTACTTC.

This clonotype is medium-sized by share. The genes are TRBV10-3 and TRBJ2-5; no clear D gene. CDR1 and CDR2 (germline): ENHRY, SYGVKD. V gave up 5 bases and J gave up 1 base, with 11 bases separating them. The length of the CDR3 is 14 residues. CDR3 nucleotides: TGTGCCATCAGTTCTGACATTCTCCAAGAGACCCAGTACTTC. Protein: CAISSDILQETQYF.

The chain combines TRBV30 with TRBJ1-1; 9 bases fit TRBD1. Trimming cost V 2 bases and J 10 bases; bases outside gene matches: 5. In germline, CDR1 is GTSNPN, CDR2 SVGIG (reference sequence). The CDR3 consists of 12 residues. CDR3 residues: CAWSPGTGRAFF. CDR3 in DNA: TGTGCCTGGAGTCCCGGGACAGGGAGAGCTTTCTTT.

CDR3: CASSEVGEQYF. In DNA, the CDR3 is TGTGCCAGCAGTGAGGTGGGCGAGCAGTACTTC. The genes are TRBV6-1 and TRBJ2-7; D is uncertain. V was trimmed by 3 bases and J by 6 bases, leaving 6 bases between them. The germline V gene encodes CDR1 MNHNS and CDR2 SASEGT. The CDR3 is made up of 11 amino acids.

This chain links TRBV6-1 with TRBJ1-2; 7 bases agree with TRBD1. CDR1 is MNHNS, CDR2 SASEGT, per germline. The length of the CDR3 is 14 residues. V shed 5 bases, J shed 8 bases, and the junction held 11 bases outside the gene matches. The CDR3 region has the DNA TGTGCCAGCAGTCCCGTGGGGCAGGGGGGAGGCTACACCTTC. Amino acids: CASSPVGQGGGYTF.

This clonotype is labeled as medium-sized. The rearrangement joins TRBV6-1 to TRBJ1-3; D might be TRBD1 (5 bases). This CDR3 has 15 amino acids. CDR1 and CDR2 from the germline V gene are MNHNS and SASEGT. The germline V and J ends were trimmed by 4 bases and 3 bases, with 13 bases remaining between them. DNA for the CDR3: TGTGCCAGCAGTGGGGGCAGGGAAGGTGGAAACACCATATATTTT. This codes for CASSGGREGGNTIYF.

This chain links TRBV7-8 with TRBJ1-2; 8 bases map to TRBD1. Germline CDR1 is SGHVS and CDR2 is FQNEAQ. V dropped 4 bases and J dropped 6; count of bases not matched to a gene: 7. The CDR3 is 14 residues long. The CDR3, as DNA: TGTGCCAGCAGCTACAAGGACAGGGCGAATGGCTACACCTTC. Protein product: CASSYKDRANGYTF. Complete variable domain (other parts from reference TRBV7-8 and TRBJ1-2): GAGVSQSPRYKVAKRGQDVALRCDPISGHVSLFWYQQALGQGPEFLTYFQNEAQLDKSGLPSDRFFAERPEGSVSTLKIQRTQQEDSAVYLCASSYKDRANGYTFGSGTRLTVV.

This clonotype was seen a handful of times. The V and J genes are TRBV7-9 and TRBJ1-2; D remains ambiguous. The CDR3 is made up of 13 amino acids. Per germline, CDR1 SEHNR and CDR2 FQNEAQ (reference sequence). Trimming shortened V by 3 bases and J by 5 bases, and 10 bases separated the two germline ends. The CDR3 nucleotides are TGTGCCAGCAGCTTGTTATCGGGGTATGGCTACACCTTC. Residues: CASSLLSGYGYTF.

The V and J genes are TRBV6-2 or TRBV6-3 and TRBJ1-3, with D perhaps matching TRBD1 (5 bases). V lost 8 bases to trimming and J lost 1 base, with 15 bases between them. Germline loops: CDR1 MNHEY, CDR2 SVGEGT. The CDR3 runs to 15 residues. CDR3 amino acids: CASGRGELSGNTIYF. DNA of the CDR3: TGTGCCAGCGGTCGGGGGGAATTATCTGGAAACACCATATATTTT.

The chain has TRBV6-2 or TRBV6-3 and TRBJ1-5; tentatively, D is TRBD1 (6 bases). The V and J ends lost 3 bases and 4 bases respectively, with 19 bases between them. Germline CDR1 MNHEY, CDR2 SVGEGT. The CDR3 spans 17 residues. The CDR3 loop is CASSYTHRDLRNQPQHF. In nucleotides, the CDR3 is TGTGCCAGCAGTTATACTCACAGGGATTTAAGAAATCAGCCCCAGCATTTT.

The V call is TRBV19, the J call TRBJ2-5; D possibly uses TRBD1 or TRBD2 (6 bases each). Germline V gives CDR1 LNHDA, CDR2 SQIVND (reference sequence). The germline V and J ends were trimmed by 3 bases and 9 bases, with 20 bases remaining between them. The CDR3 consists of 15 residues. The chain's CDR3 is CASSMGGSDSSAQYF. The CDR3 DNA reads TGTGCCAGTAGTATGGGGGGCTCGGACTCGTCGGCCCAGTACTTC.

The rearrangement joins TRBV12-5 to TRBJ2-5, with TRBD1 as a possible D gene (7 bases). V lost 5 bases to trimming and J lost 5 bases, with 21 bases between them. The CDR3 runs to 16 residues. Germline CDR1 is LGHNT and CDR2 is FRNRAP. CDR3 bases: TGTGCTAGTGGTCTGGAAACAGGGGCAGGGAGGGAGACCCAGTACTTC. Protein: CASGLETGAGRETQYF.

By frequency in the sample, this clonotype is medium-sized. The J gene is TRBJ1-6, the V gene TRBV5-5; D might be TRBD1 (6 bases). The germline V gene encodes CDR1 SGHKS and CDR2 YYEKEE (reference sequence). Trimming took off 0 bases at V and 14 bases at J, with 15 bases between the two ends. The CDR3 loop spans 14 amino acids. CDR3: CASSLEQGLATLHF. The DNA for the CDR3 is TGTGCCAGCAGCTTGGAACAGGGTCTTGCGACCCTCCACTTT.

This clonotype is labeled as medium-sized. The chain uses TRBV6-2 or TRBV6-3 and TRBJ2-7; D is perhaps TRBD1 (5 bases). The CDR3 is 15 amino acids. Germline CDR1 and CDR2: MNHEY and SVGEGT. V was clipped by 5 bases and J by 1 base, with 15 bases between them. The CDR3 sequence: CASSSRQIVSYEQYF. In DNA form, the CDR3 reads TGTGCCAGCAGTAGCCGACAGATCGTTTCCTACGAGCAGTACTTC.

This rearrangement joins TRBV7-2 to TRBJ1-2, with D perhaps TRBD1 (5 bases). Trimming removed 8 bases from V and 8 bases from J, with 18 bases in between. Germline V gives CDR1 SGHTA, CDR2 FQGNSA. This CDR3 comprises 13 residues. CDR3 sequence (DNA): TGTGCCAGCGGCGAGTGGAGGGACGGAGGCTACACCTTC. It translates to CASGEWRDGGYTF.

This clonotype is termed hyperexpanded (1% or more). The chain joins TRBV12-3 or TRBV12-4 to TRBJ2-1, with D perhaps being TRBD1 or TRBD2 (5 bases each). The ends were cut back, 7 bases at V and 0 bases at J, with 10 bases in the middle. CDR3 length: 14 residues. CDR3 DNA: TGTGCCAGCACGTGGGGGAACTCCTACAATGAGCAGTTCTTC. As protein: CASTWGNSYNEQFF.